This T cell receptor (beta chain) derives from a study of blood T cell repertoires in COVID-19. Study-level background: In each case, the material was cDNA or gDNA derived from T cells, B-cell-depleted T cells, or PBMCs.

The CDR3 has 15 residues. J lost 2 bases, V lost 5 bases, and 5 bases had no gene match. From germline, CDR1 is SGHAT and CDR2 FQNNGV. Under the authors' procedure: Amplification with reference gene primers provided the estimates of nucleated cell counts. Using immunoSEQ multiplex PCR, the repertoire was profiled, and TCRdb retains in-frame clones only, with some absent. V and J calls and clone size are given by that table; D and trimming were obtained from the DNA. The sample records roughly 280,000 clones, 70% to 90% being singletons. This TCR came from a woman in her 70s with acute or convalescent COVID-19. The gene calls are TRBV11-2 and TRBJ2-1; TRBD2 aligns across 8 bases. The sample consisted of peripheral blood. The CDR3 sequence: CASSLPGGTYNEQFF. In DNA, the CDR3 is TGTGCCAGCAGCCTCCCGGGGGGGACCTACAATGAGCAGTTCTTC.